The rows below give T cell receptor beta chains drawn from one sample of a study of siplizumab effects on memory and regulatory T cells. Repertoires were generated with immunoSEQ multiplex PCR, while TCRdb's copy carries only in-frame clones and drops some. The top ten hold roughly 18% of the sample, which has about 50,000 clones, roughly 93% seen once. The sequenced material came from CD8+ T cells sorted from blood. These receptors were obtained from a human donor in good health. The CDR3 runs from the conserved cysteine through the conserved F or W. A D gene is named only where the DNA matches it firmly. The size field is filled for only some rows; it gives once, few, many or a size class.

v_call: TRBV7-9; j_call: TRBJ2-5; clone_size: -; d_call: TRBD1; cdr3_aa: CASSVRDRELQETQYF; cdr3_nt: TGTGCCAGCAGCGTCAGGGACAGAGAACTACAAGAGACCCAGTACTTC
v_call: TRBV5-1; j_call: TRBJ2-7; clone_size: once; d_call: TRBD2; cdr3_aa: CASSLARRRESSYEQYF; cdr3_nt: TGCGCCAGCAGCTTGGCCAGGCGGCGGGAGAGCTCCTACGAGCAGTACTTC
v_call: TRBV28; j_call: TRBJ2-5; clone_size: -; d_call: -; cdr3_aa: CASSFWETQYF; cdr3_nt: TGTGCCAGCAGTTTCTGGGAGACCCAGTACTTC
v_call: TRBV13; j_call: TRBJ2-1; clone_size: -; d_call: -; cdr3_aa: CASQLDNEQFF; cdr3_nt: TGTGCCAGCCAATTAGACAATGAGCAGTTCTTC
v_call: TRBV5-1; j_call: TRBJ2-2; clone_size: once; d_call: -; cdr3_aa: CASSLPGPRDRGELFF; cdr3_nt: TGCGCCAGCAGCTTACCCGGGCCCAGAGATCGGGGGGAGCTGTTTTTT
v_call: TRBV28; j_call: TRBJ2-3; clone_size: once; d_call: TRBD2; cdr3_aa: CASSDTAGEARDTQYF; cdr3_nt: TGTGCCAGCAGTGATACAGCGGGAGAGGCCCGAGATACGCAGTATTTT
v_call: TRBV7-9; j_call: TRBJ2-3; clone_size: -; d_call: -; cdr3_aa: CASSSLSAGWTDTQYF; cdr3_nt: TGTGCCAGCAGCTCTCTCTCTGCGGGATGGACAGATACGCAGTATTTT
v_call: TRBV25-1; j_call: TRBJ2-7; clone_size: once; d_call: -; cdr3_aa: CASSEGFGVTFYEQYF; cdr3_nt: TGTGCCAGCAGTGAGGGATTTGGTGTCACCTTTTACGAGCAGTACTTC
v_call: TRBV5-8; j_call: TRBJ1-5; clone_size: -; d_call: -; cdr3_aa: CASSLSSGANQPQHF; cdr3_nt: TGTGCCAGCAGCTTGTCGTCAGGGGCTAATCAGCCCCAGCATTTT
v_call: TRBV7-2; j_call: TRBJ2-2; clone_size: -; d_call: TRBD2; cdr3_aa: CASSLKLAGFAGELFF; cdr3_nt: TGTGCCAGCAGCTTAAAACTAGCGGGATTCGCCGGGGAGCTGTTTTTT
v_call: TRBV15; j_call: TRBJ2-1; clone_size: -; d_call: -; cdr3_aa: CATSRSRVNEQFF; cdr3_nt: TGTGCCACCAGCAGAAGTAGGGTAAATGAGCAGTTCTTC
v_call: TRBV5-6; j_call: TRBJ2-5; clone_size: -; d_call: -; cdr3_aa: CASSPDGQETQYF; cdr3_nt: TGTGCCAGCAGCCCGGACGGGCAAGAGACCCAGTACTTC
v_call: TRBV28; j_call: TRBJ2-7; clone_size: -; d_call: TRBD2; cdr3_aa: CASSSLAGNPHEQYF; cdr3_nt: TGTGCCAGCAGTTCACTAGCGGGAAATCCCCACGAGCAGTACTTC
v_call: TRBV6-6; j_call: TRBJ1-2; clone_size: -; d_call: -; cdr3_aa: CASNPGVDGYGYTF; cdr3_nt: TGTGCCAGCAACCCGGGAGTGGATGGCTATGGCTACACCTTC
v_call: TRBV15; j_call: TRBJ2-2; clone_size: -; d_call: -; cdr3_aa: CATSSIGTGELFF; cdr3_nt: TGTGCCACCAGCAGCATCGGGACCGGGGAGCTGTTTTTT
v_call: TRBV5-1; j_call: TRBJ2-1; clone_size: -; d_call: -; cdr3_aa: CASSVRYRENEQFF; cdr3_nt: TGCGCCAGCAGCGTGCGTTACAGGGAAAATGAGCAGTTCTTC
v_call: TRBV7-8; j_call: TRBJ2-4; clone_size: -; d_call: -; cdr3_aa: CASSHGGLNIQYF; cdr3_nt: TGTGCCAGCTCCCACGGCGGGTTAAACATTCAGTACTTC
v_call: TRBV27; j_call: TRBJ2-1; clone_size: -; d_call: -; cdr3_aa: CASSLVAGVNNEQFF; cdr3_nt: TGTGCCAGCAGTCTAGTAGCCGGAGTGAACAATGAGCAGTTCTTC
v_call: TRBV28; j_call: TRBJ1-1; clone_size: -; d_call: -; cdr3_aa: CASSLPLGEGLNTEAFF; cdr3_nt: TGTGCCAGCAGTTTACCCCTCGGGGAGGGGTTGAACACTGAAGCTTTCTTT
v_call: TRBV27; j_call: TRBJ1-5; clone_size: -; d_call: -; cdr3_aa: CASSQGGQPQHF; cdr3_nt: TGTGCCAGCAGTCAGGGAGGTCAGCCCCAGCATTTT
v_call: TRBV11-2; j_call: TRBJ2-7; clone_size: -; d_call: -; cdr3_aa: CASSSSGGHSYEQYF; cdr3_nt: TGTGCCAGCAGCAGTTCCGGCGGTCACTCCTACGAGCAGTACTTC
v_call: TRBV5-1; j_call: TRBJ1-2; clone_size: -; d_call: -; cdr3_aa: CASSLEGGSPLYGYTF; cdr3_nt: TGCGCCAGCAGCTTGGAGGGGGGCAGCCCCCTTTATGGCTACACCTTC
v_call: TRBV13; j_call: TRBJ2-1; clone_size: -; d_call: -; cdr3_aa: CASSPSQISYNEQFF; cdr3_nt: TGTGCCAGCAGCCCTTCACAGATCTCCTACAATGAGCAGTTCTTC
v_call: TRBV6-5; j_call: TRBJ2-7; clone_size: -; d_call: TRBD1; cdr3_aa: CASSLRDRGPYEQYF; cdr3_nt: TGTGCCAGCAGCCTCCGGGACAGGGGCCCCTACGAGCAGTACTTC
v_call: TRBV7-2; j_call: TRBJ2-7; clone_size: -; d_call: -; cdr3_aa: CASSFDRVGRYEQYF; cdr3_nt: TGTGCCAGCAGCTTCGACAGGGTAGGGAGGTACGAGCAGTACTTC
v_call: TRBV7-9; j_call: TRBJ1-3; clone_size: -; d_call: -; cdr3_aa: CAGSGTGLGSGNTIYF; cdr3_nt: TGTGCCGGCTCCGGGACGGGGCTGGGCTCTGGAAACACCATATATTTT
v_call: TRBV11-2; j_call: TRBJ1-1; clone_size: -; d_call: -; cdr3_aa: CASSLYGWGEAFF; cdr3_nt: TGTGCCAGCAGCTTATACGGGTGGGGTGAAGCTTTCTTT
v_call: TRBV28; j_call: TRBJ2-1; clone_size: medium-sized; d_call: -; cdr3_aa: CASSLWGRTRDEQFF; cdr3_nt: TGTGCCAGCAGTTTATGGGGAAGAACCCGCGATGAGCAGTTCTTC
v_call: TRBV9; j_call: TRBJ2-1; clone_size: -; d_call: -; cdr3_aa: CASSESGGRGYNEQFF; cdr3_nt: TGTGCCAGCAGCGAGTCTGGAGGGAGAGGCTACAATGAGCAGTTCTTC
v_call: TRBV6-1; j_call: TRBJ2-5; clone_size: few; d_call: -; cdr3_aa: CASSEALGGKETQYF; cdr3_nt: TGTGCCAGCAGTGAAGCGTTGGGGGGCAAGGAGACCCAGTACTTC
v_call: TRBV4-1; j_call: TRBJ2-7; clone_size: -; d_call: -; cdr3_aa: CASSRGLSYEQYF; cdr3_nt: TGCGCCAGCAGTCGGGGGCTCTCCTACGAGCAGTACTTC
v_call: TRBV28; j_call: TRBJ2-3; clone_size: few; d_call: -; cdr3_aa: CASSLQTSTDTQYF; cdr3_nt: TGTGCCAGCAGTTTACAGACTAGCACAGATACGCAGTATTTT
v_call: TRBV11-2; j_call: TRBJ2-7; clone_size: -; d_call: TRBD1; cdr3_aa: CASSRTGAYEQYF; cdr3_nt: TGTGCCAGCAGCCGGACAGGGGCCTACGAGCAGTACTTC
v_call: TRBV9; j_call: TRBJ1-2; clone_size: -; d_call: -; cdr3_aa: CASSPLGFSYGYTF; cdr3_nt: TGTGCCAGCAGCCCCCTGGGGTTCTCCTATGGCTACACCTTC
v_call: TRBV2; j_call: TRBJ1-6; clone_size: -; d_call: -; cdr3_aa: CASSEAVSPMNSPLHF; cdr3_nt: TGTGCCAGCAGTGAAGCCGTCAGCCCTATGAATTCACCCCTCCACTTT
v_call: TRBV9; j_call: TRBJ1-1; clone_size: -; d_call: -; cdr3_aa: CASSARIGALTEAFF; cdr3_nt: TGTGCCAGCAGCGCCAGGATAGGTGCGTTAACTGAAGCTTTCTTT
v_call: TRBV4-1; j_call: TRBJ2-7; clone_size: once; d_call: -; cdr3_aa: CASSQVVGAPYEQYF; cdr3_nt: TGCGCCAGCAGCCAAGTTGTCGGGGCCCCATACGAGCAGTACTTC
v_call: TRBV11-2; j_call: TRBJ2-3; clone_size: -; d_call: -; cdr3_aa: CASSPGLVGTDTQYF; cdr3_nt: TGTGCCAGCAGCCCTGGGCTGGTGGGCACAGATACGCAGTATTTT
v_call: TRBV6-5; j_call: TRBJ2-7; clone_size: -; d_call: -; cdr3_aa: CASTESYEQYF; cdr3_nt: TGTGCCAGTACAGAAAGCTACGAGCAGTACTTC
v_call: TRBV27; j_call: TRBJ2-5; clone_size: -; d_call: TRBD1; cdr3_aa: CASSEQGARLGEETQYF; cdr3_nt: TGTGCCAGCAGCGAGCAGGGGGCACGGCTAGGCGAGGAGACCCAGTACTTC
v_call: TRBV7-5; j_call: TRBJ2-7; clone_size: -; d_call: -; cdr3_aa: CVRSLDTRQGYEQYF; cdr3_nt: TGTGTCAGAAGCTTAGATACGAGGCAGGGGTACGAGCAGTACTTC
v_call: TRBV7-9; j_call: TRBJ2-7; clone_size: -; d_call: TRBD2; cdr3_aa: CASSFKAGENYEQYF; cdr3_nt: TGTGCCAGCAGCTTTAAAGCGGGAGAGAACTACGAGCAGTACTTC
v_call: TRBV19; j_call: TRBJ2-1; clone_size: -; d_call: TRBD1; cdr3_aa: CASRTGLNEQFF; cdr3_nt: TGTGCCAGTAGGACAGGGTTGAATGAGCAGTTCTTC
v_call: TRBV18; j_call: TRBJ1-1; clone_size: -; d_call: -; cdr3_aa: CASSPPDQGYNTEAFF; cdr3_nt: TGTGCCAGCTCACCACCTGATCAGGGCTATAACACTGAAGCTTTCTTT
v_call: TRBV28; j_call: TRBJ2-5; clone_size: -; d_call: -; cdr3_aa: CATLPRDRIQETQYF; cdr3_nt: TGTGCCACCCTCCCCCGCGACAGGATCCAGGAGACCCAGTACTTC
v_call: TRBV10-3; j_call: TRBJ1-1; clone_size: -; d_call: -; cdr3_aa: CAISESGRLGMNTEAFF; cdr3_nt: TGTGCCATCAGTGAGTCGGGGCGCCTAGGAATGAACACTGAAGCTTTCTTT
v_call: TRBV30; j_call: TRBJ2-2; clone_size: -; d_call: -; cdr3_aa: CAWSPFGAGELFF; cdr3_nt: TGTGCCTGGAGCCCATTCGGTGCCGGGGAGCTGTTTTTT
v_call: TRBV19; j_call: TRBJ1-3; clone_size: -; d_call: -; cdr3_aa: CASSISLNSGNTIYF; cdr3_nt: TGTGCCAGTAGTATCAGCCTCAACTCTGGAAACACCATATATTTT
v_call: TRBV7-3; j_call: TRBJ2-1; clone_size: -; d_call: -; cdr3_aa: CASSLRGGLIDEQFF; cdr3_nt: TGTGCCAGCAGCTTACGGGGCGGATTAATAGATGAGCAGTTCTTC
v_call: TRBV9; j_call: TRBJ2-1; clone_size: -; d_call: TRBD1; cdr3_aa: CASGRTGSYNEQFF; cdr3_nt: TGTGCCAGCGGACGGACAGGTTCATACAATGAGCAGTTCTTC
v_call: TRBV27; j_call: TRBJ2-5; clone_size: -; d_call: TRBD2; cdr3_aa: CASSPRWVTGGWETQYF; cdr3_nt: TGTGCCAGCAGTCCCCGGTGGGTAACGGGAGGATGGGAGACCCAGTACTTC
v_call: TRBV9; j_call: TRBJ2-3; clone_size: -; d_call: -; cdr3_aa: CASSTRKEKGDTQYF; cdr3_nt: TGTGCCAGCAGCACACGAAAGGAAAAGGGAGATACGCAGTATTTT
v_call: TRBV27; j_call: TRBJ2-7; clone_size: -; d_call: TRBD2; cdr3_aa: CASSPVAGGNYEQYF; cdr3_nt: TGTGCCAGCAGTCCAGTAGCGGGAGGGAACTACGAGCAGTACTTC
v_call: TRBV27; j_call: TRBJ1-5; clone_size: -; d_call: -; cdr3_aa: CASSTGYNQPQHF; cdr3_nt: TGTGCCAGCAGTACAGGGTACAATCAGCCCCAGCATTTT
v_call: TRBV4-1; j_call: TRBJ2-7; clone_size: -; d_call: -; cdr3_aa: CASSSSAQGYRQYF; cdr3_nt: TGCGCCAGCAGCTCCTCGGCCCAAGGGTACAGGCAGTACTTC